The clone carrying this T cell receptor beta chain was found many times. Germline values: CDR1 SGHRS, CDR2 YFSETQ. The CDR3 runs to 16 residues. Unmatched junction bases numbered 3, after V lost 0 bases and J lost 3 bases. This sample was taken from a study of T cells in Graves' hyperthyroidism and ophthalmopathy. Template material for amplifying TCR beta CDR3 regions consisted of RNA transcripts. Researchers ran a first-round RT-PCR on the TCR CDR3 using the HTBI primer set. A single record per CDR3 protein comes from TCRdb applying MiXCR to the multiplex PCR reads. Found here are roughly 750,000 distinct CDR3 sequences, about 16% of them singletons; the top ten hold under 9.5%.

The origin of this receptor is a man between 18 and 29 years old with Graves' hyperthyroidism. Sample: blood. The chain recombines TRBV5-1 with TRBJ2-1, with 10 bases aligning to TRBD2. CDR3 coding DNA: TGCGCCAGCAGCTTGGAGGGGACTAGCGTCTACAATGAGCAGTTCTTC. As protein: CASSLEGTSVYNEQFF.